The source of this TCR beta chain is a study of blood T cell repertoires in COVID-19. Looking at the study overall: The samples span acute and convalescent COVID-19 from the United States, Italy and Spain.

Only in-frame clones appear in the TCRdb table, and some are missing; sequencing was by immunoSEQ multiplex PCR. Of about 190,000 clones listed, less than 90% were seen once; the top ten hold roughly 2%. From germline, CDR1 is LGHNA and CDR2 YSLEER. V was cut by 6 bases and J by 5 bases, with 7 bases left in between. The CDR3 covers 11 residues. The sequenced sample consisted of peripheral blood. This chain uses TRBV4-3 with TRBJ1-1; D is possibly TRBD1 (6 bases). The receptor comes from a man between 65 and 80 years old with active or convalescent COVID-19. Here the CDR3 reads CASRGATEAFF. CDR3 bases: TGCGCCAGCAGGGGGGCGACTGAAGCTTTCTTT.